This T cell receptor beta chain originates from a study of T cell responses to AZD1222 COVID-19 vaccine (dated by TCRdb to about 2021). For the wider study: A total of about 250 trial participants underwent TCR sequencing, of whom more than 200 had received two doses of AZD1222 and about 26 had received two doses of the MenACWY control vaccine. Trial participants were enrolled by age into 18-55, 56-69 and 70-plus year subgroups, with roughly 160, 29 and 62 TCR-sequenced participants respectively.

General findings and caveats noted by the study authors: Conclusions about previously exposed vaccinees are limited, since just a handful of AZD1222 recipients were seropositive for SARS-CoV-2 at baseline. The 56-69-year group was small, and its depth increase did not reach significance, likely because of low power. Epitopes outside the regions mutated in the B.1.351 and B.1.1.7 variants were reportedly recognized by nearly half of the unique spike-specific TCRs. Participants were mostly white British and included more females than males, and it was suggested by the authors that clonal diversity may have been underestimated. Spike-specific TCR breadth and depth rose significantly after two AZD1222 doses compared with day 0 and with MenACWY recipients. The vaccine-associated CD4 TCRs covered the entire spike protein, and the dominant responses fell in regions 160-218 and 743-854. Because no samples from the day 14 peak response were available, repertoires could be characterized only after the peak T cell response.

Notes on this clone: Its antigen is not yet known. No qualities accompany the bases; no much larger clone lies one base away.

The CDR3 regions of human TCRbeta chains were subjected to immunosequencing. In the paper's pipeline: TCRs in the repertoires were matched against a reference library of SARS-CoV-2-specific TCRs that had been generated with the MIRA antigen-specificity platform. Breadth was defined as the fraction of unique TCRs that were SARS-CoV-2-associated. Depth was defined as the fraction of total T cells that were SARS-CoV-2-associated. Each spike-specific TCR was assigned to its reactive spike region and to a CD4 or CD8 class using the MIRA data. Log10-transformed breadth and depth values were compared by one-way ANOVA with Sidak's multiple comparisons tests. TCRdb's version of the immuneACCESS table is confined to in-frame rearrangements and falls short of the full clone set. An unresolved V gene accounts for under half of the shortfall where checked; the remainder is of unknown origin. V, J and clone size derive from that table, while D and trimming were established from the DNA sequence. Within this sample are 120,000 or so clones, with roughly 91% of them counted one time only. Of the sample, roughly 7.1% falls within the top ten clones.

The meaning of the sample's time point label: about 28 days (+/-7) after the second vaccine dose. AZD1222 recipients whose second dose came at about 4 weeks and those whose second dose came at about 12 weeks were combined into one group, since spike-specific TCR depth and breadth did not differ between the two schedules. Vaccinee samples came from UK trials COV001 and COV002, including a single-blind randomized controlled phase 2/3 trial of AZD1222 (ChAdOx1 nCoV-19) in healthy adults. For TCRbeta chain sequencing, PBMC samples from trial participants were taken at day 0 and at day 28 after the second dose. The TCR originated in an adult who received the AZD1222 COVID-19 vaccine. The sample in question was peripheral blood, obtained 28 days after the second AZD1222 dose.

The bases read TGTGCCAGCAGCTTCGCCAAGGGAGAGACCCAGTACTTC. Its translation reads: CASSFAKGETQYF. The chain is made from TRBV7-9 and TRBJ2-5; a confident D gene designation cannot be given. V is clipped by 3 bases and J by 4 bases, and the sequence between their germline boundaries is 9 bases long. The CDR3 numbers 13 residues from cysteine through phenylalanine. Only CDR3 DNA is held: 39 bases, read in frame from base 1. CDR1 and CDR2 are drawn from the germline V gene (reference sequence): SEHNR, FQNEAQ.